A single TCR beta chain is shown here with its context. Antigen unknown. The source of the sample is a study of T-cell memory formation after mild COVID-19. Study results and caveats: Clones from the second wave (peaking day 37) had unconfirmed SARS-CoV-2 specificity. Mainly in CM and EM were contracting CD4+ clones; CD8+ were in EMRA.

The CDR3 runs 15 residues. The V end was cut by 5 bases, the J end by 2 bases, with 16 bases between. Using its own MiXCR run on the 5' RACE reads, TCRdb lists one record per CDR3 protein. The sample carries more than 400,000 distinct CDR3 sequences, 15% to 20% recorded once. This receptor was obtained from an adult woman who had mild COVID-19 (a few samples of this study predate the infection). Cell type and time point are not known. V usage is TRBV12-3 or TRBV12-4 and J usage is TRBJ2-7; D may be TRBD1 (5 bases). Specimen: PBMCs or a T cell subset sorted from them (not recorded which). The CDR3 DNA follows: TGTGCCAGCAGTGATTACAGGACGTCCCCCTACGAGCAGTACTTC. This gives the protein CASSDYRTSPYEQYF.